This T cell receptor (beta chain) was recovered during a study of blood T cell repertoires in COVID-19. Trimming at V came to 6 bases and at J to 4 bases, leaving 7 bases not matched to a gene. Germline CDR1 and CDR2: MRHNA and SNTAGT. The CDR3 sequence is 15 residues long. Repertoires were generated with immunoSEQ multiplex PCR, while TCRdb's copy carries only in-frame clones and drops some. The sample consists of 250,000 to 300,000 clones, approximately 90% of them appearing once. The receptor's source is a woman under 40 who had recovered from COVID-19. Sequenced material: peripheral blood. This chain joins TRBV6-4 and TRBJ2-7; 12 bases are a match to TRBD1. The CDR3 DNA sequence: TGTGCCAGCAGCACCGGGACAGGGGGCAATTACGAGCAGTACTTC. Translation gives CASSTGTGGNYEQYF.